Below are 18 T cell receptor beta chains sequenced from a single sample in a study of monozygotic twins with inflammatory bowel disease (dated by TCRdb to between 2017 and 2020). Libraries were built with 5' RACE. This sample was sequenced with an Illumina HiSeq 2500. With the reads reprocessed by TCRdb, a single entry stands for each CDR3 protein sequence and no DNA is reported. This sample's clone table shows approximately 400,000 distinct CDR3 sequences. The ten largest make up around 2.4% of the sample. The sequencing input was blood. These receptors originate from a human donor with ulcerative colitis or Crohn's disease, or a healthy co-twin of an affected twin (not recorded which).

V usage is TRBV5-1 and J usage is TRBJ2-3; the D call of TRBD2 rests on TCRdb alone, since no DNA is present to check it. Germline assignment: CDR1 SGHRS and CDR2 YFSETQ. CDR3 size: 16 residues. This chain's CDR3 is CASSLGASGVPDTQYF.

The CDR3 loop reads CASSSRDRGNTGELFF. The rearrangement joins TRBV7-6 to TRBJ2-2; the TRBD1 assignment by TCRdb is unverifiable without DNA. CDR1 and CDR2 (germline): SGHVS, FNYEAQ. This CDR3 contains 16 residues.

The rearrangement links TRBV15 to TRBJ2-7; without DNA, the TCRdb call of TRBD2 cannot be checked. This CDR3 region has 13 residues. Germline V gene data show CDR1 as LNHNV and CDR2 as YYDKDF (reference sequence). CDR3 sequence: CATSRDRRQFQYF.

The chain uses TRBV5-1 and TRBJ2-2; TCRdb indicates TRBD1, and absent DNA this call remains unverified. The CDR3 runs 15 residues. The germline V gene has CDR1 SGHRS and CDR2 YFSETQ. The CDR3 here is CASRPTGPNTGELFF.

This chain connects TRBV19 to TRBJ2-7; the D gene TCRdb calls, TRBD2, cannot be checked with no DNA. This CDR3 spans 15 amino acids. Germline-derived CDR1 and CDR2 are LNHDA and SQIVND (reference sequence). CDR3 in amino acids: CASSIGGGIGYEQYF.

This rearrangement joins TRBV10-3 to TRBJ2-3; the D gene TCRdb calls, TRBD2, cannot be checked with no DNA. Germline-derived CDR1 and CDR2 are ENHRY and SYGVKD. The CDR3 has 20 residues. CDR3 in amino acids: CAISDPESGRGGRRGDTQYF.

The chain has TRBV7-9 and TRBJ2-7. The CDR3 is made up of 12 amino acids. Germline V lookup: CDR1 SEHNR, CDR2 FQNEAQ (reference sequence). CDR3 sequence: CASSLSAYEQYF.

This chain links TRBV7-2 with TRBJ2-3; TCRdb names TRBD2, which stays unverified in the absence of DNA. Germline CDR1 is SGHTA and CDR2 is FQGNSA. This CDR3 is built from 14 residues. The CDR3 here is CASRMRGGGDTQYF.

This chain links TRBV29-1 with TRBJ2-2; TCRdb lists TRBD1, though no DNA is available to test this call. This CDR3 is built from 14 residues. Germline loops: CDR1 SQVTM, CDR2 ANQGSEA. This CDR3 reads CSVAPGGNTGELFF.

CDR3 region: CATRGLAETYEQYF. The chain carries TRBV28 and TRBJ2-7; TCRdb's D call of TRBD2 is untestable without DNA. This CDR3 has 14 residues. Germline V gene lookup returns CDR1 MDHEN and CDR2 SYDVKM.

V gene TRBV29-1 combines with J gene TRBJ2-7; TCRdb's D call of TRBD2 is untestable without DNA. Germline V gene sequence: CDR1 SQVTM, CDR2 ANQGSEA. This CDR3 region has 14 residues. This chain's CDR3 is CSVVERVLPYEQYF.

The genes are TRBV7-7 and TRBJ2-3; the TCRdb D gene call, TRBD1, has no DNA to confirm it. CDR1 and CDR2 (germline): SSHAT, FNYEAQ (reference sequence). The CDR3 consists of 14 residues. CDR3 sequence: CASSPRQGPDTQYF.

The gene calls are TRBV18 and TRBJ2-5; without DNA, the TCRdb call of TRBD2 cannot be checked. There are 19 residues in the CDR3. CDR1 and CDR2 from the germline V gene are KGHSH and LQKENI. CDR3 sequence: CASSRTSENRLVSAPTQYF. Full variable domain (missing parts from reference TRBV18 and TRBJ2-5): NAGVMQNPRHLVRRRGQEARLRCSPMKGHSHVYWYRQLPEEGLKFMVYLQKENIIDESGMPKERFSAEFPKEGPSILRIQQVVRGDSAAYFCASSRTSENRLVSAPTQYFGPGTRLLVL.

The chain uses TRBV7-2 and TRBJ2-1; TCRdb picks TRBD2, but there is no DNA to check that call. The CDR3 contains 17 residues. Germline V gene data show CDR1 as SGHTA and CDR2 as FQGNSA. CDR3 sequence reads: CASSGAEAGSSYNEQFF.

The chain has TRBV18 and TRBJ2-1; the D gene TCRdb calls, TRBD2, cannot be checked with no DNA. Germline V CDR1 and CDR2: KGHSH, LQKENI. This CDR3 region has 17 residues. CDR3 region: CASSPRRLASSYNEQFF. Combining the CDR3 with reference TRBV18 and TRBJ2-1 gives the whole variable domain NAGVMQNPRHLVRRRGQEARLRCSPMKGHSHVYWYRQLPEEGLKFMVYLQKENIIDESGMPKERFSAEFPKEGPSILRIQQVVRGDSAAYFCASSPRRLASSYNEQFFGPGTRLTVL.

This sequence joins TRBV5-1 and TRBJ2-3; checking the TCRdb D call of TRBD1 is not possible without DNA. This CDR3 region has 17 residues. Per germline, CDR1 SGHRS and CDR2 YFSETQ. The chain's CDR3 is CASSLAKTGGRTDTQYF.

The chain uses TRBV7-7 and TRBJ2-1; the TRBD1 assignment by TCRdb is unverifiable without DNA. CDR1 is SSHAT, CDR2 FNYEAQ, per germline (reference sequence). The CDR3 is 15 residues long. The CDR3 loop reads CASSFGTGVGNEQFF.

The chain combines TRBV6-5 with TRBJ1-1. There are 13 residues in the CDR3. Germline V CDR1 and CDR2: MNHEY, SVGAGI. The chain's CDR3 is CASSYWLNTEAFF.